The table lists the clone carrying this T cell receptor beta chain with a count of one. Antigen: not known. CDR1 and CDR2 (germline): MDHEN, SYDVKM. The CDR3 runs to 14 residues. The junction had 8 bases not matched to a gene; V was cut back by 9 bases and J by 2 bases. The sample comes from a study of brain T cells in children with intractable seizures. The study's findings and limits: Only CDR3 sequence similarity suggested viral specificity, without known HCMV serostatus.

Here immunoSEQ multiplex PCR was the method, and the copy in TCRdb shows in-frame clones only, minus some. This sample has approximately 110,000 clones, with roughly 92% found just once. Surgery cases with the highest brain T cell transcript signatures were chosen for sequencing. The source of this sequence is a boy in the first two years of life with hemimegalencephaly and intractable seizures. The rearrangement joins TRBV28 to TRBJ2-7; TRBD1 aligns across 9 bases. Sample: peripheral blood, taken at surgery. The CDR3 sequence is CASTGGGGPYEQYF. The CDR3 DNA sequence: TGTGCCAGTACAGGGGGCGGGGGTCCCTACGAGCAGTACTTC.